This TCR beta chain comes out of a study of early T cells in non-severe SARS-CoV-2 infection. At the level of the study: Sequencing input comprised bulk RNA from unsorted whole blood; chain pairing was not available. The study, taken as a whole, reports: Sequences matched to VDJdb favored anti-spike CD8 responses, while private and CD4 specificities were missed.

Turning to this clonotype: Its cognate antigen is unknown.

Unique molecular identifier tags were affixed to discrete cDNA molecules. TCRdb independently ran MiXCR on the 5' RACE reads; one entry per CDR3 protein. The data show 70,000 to 95,000 distinct CDR3 sequences, with 14% to 15% seen just once and 9.5% to 12% held by the top ten. This clonotype was obtained from an adult who was a healthcare worker with PCR-confirmed SARS-CoV-2 infection or an uninfected control (not recorded which). Sample: whole blood.

The CDR3 reads CASMGGTNTGELFF. As DNA, the CDR3 is TGTGCCAGCATGGGGGGGACGAACACCGGGGAGCTGTTTTTT. V and J are TRBV27 and TRBJ2-2; 7 nucleotides agree with TRBD2. The CDR3 totals 14 residues. The V segment lost 7 bases and the J segment 0 bases; nucleotides outside the gene matches: 2. Germline CDR1 MNHEY, CDR2 SMNVEV (reference sequence).